There are a few counts of the clone carrying this T cell receptor beta chain. The antigen remains undetermined. The data belong to a study of identical twins. Study results and caveats: Diverse VJ usage suggested most zero-insertion clonotypes were not invariant T cells.

Germline V lookup: CDR1 SGHTA, CDR2 FQGNSA. V lost 2 bases and J lost 2, with 10 bases in between. The CDR3 is 16 amino acids. Template switching, a step in the protocol, added a universal primer site, and cDNA carried unique molecular identifiers. TCRdb ran MiXCR on the 5' RACE reads and lists one entry per CDR3 protein. The table shows nearly 650,000 distinct CDR3 sequences, with 7.1% occurring only once. These data were also filed under a second study, of yellow fever vaccine responses in identical twins.

The sequence came from a woman between 18 and 29 years old in good health. Sequencing used PBMCs. The genes are TRBV7-2 and TRBJ1-6, with D perhaps TRBD1 (6 bases). The CDR3 nucleotides read TGTGCCAGCAGCTTATCTAGGGGGACCTATAATTCACCCCTCCACTTT. As protein: CASSLSRGTYNSPLHF.